Sequencing of this T cell receptor beta chain was carried out in a study of blood T cell repertoires in COVID-19 (dated by TCRdb to the early 2020s). With respect to the entire study: The collaborator samples originated in the United States, Italy and Spain and spanned the acute and convalescent phases of COVID-19. The material from the prospective study consisted of cDNA or gDNA derived from T cells, B-cell-depleted T cells, or PBMCs. Deeply sampled blood TCRbeta repertoires from subjects exposed to, actively infected with, or recovered from COVID-19 were included in the dataset. The repertoires were released in a freely available public database intended as a resource for research on the immune response to SARS-CoV-2. The samples were drawn from two sources: the first 160 participants of the ongoing ImmuneRACE study, and 1,254 subjects contributed by 6 global collaborators. Sample metadata almost always included a de-identified subject ID, COVID-19 status, age in years and sex. HLA class I and class II types, where available, came from metadata supplied by the sample provider rather than from assay-based typing.

The immunoSEQ Assay, a bias-controlled multiplex PCR, was used to amplify TCRbeta CDR3 regions from genomic DNA. The paper's processing steps were these. Within the assay, amplification of reference gene primers was used to estimate how many nucleated cells each sample contained. To quantify the absolute abundance of each unique TCRbeta CDR3 rearrangement, sequence reads were collapsed and filtered. For each sample, productive Simpson clonality was calculated as the square root of Simpson's diversity index over productive rearrangements. Entries here come from immuneACCESS through TCRdb and include only in-frame sequences with V and J called. Some clones fail to appear in such tables; in the studies checked, an unresolved V gene covers under half of the shortfall, and the cause of the remainder is unknown. V and J calls plus clone size are reproduced from that table; the DNA served to infer D and trimming. A total of about 89,000 clones appear in this sample, roughly 80% of them only once. Almost 50% of the sample belongs to the ten largest clones.

V is shortened by 6 bases, J by 8 bases, and the region joining them spans 13 bases. CDR1 and CDR2 are read off the germline V gene as MNHEY and SVGAGI. The CDR3 runs 12 amino acids, cysteine and phenylalanine included. Only the CDR3 part of the read is kept: 36 bases, read in frame from the first base. Study-wide conclusions, independent of this receptor: The quantity of clinical and demographic metadata differed by source and by participant and was supplied without curation.

Each collaborating institution followed its own protocols to collect whole blood in K2EDTA tubes. Collaborator samples were shipped for TCRbeta analysis as frozen whole blood, isolated PBMCs, or DNA extracted from either sample type. About this clone: The target of this receptor is not known. One base away there is no much larger clone; base qualities are not given.

The sample comprised peripheral blood. The receptor was derived from a human donor in a cohort sampled during active COVID-19. This chain is built from TRBV6-5 and TRBJ1-2, and the D gene may be TRBD1, 5 bases matching. The DNA reads TGTGCCAGCAGGACAGCAAGACAGGGCTACACCTTC. This sequence encodes CASRTARQGYTF.